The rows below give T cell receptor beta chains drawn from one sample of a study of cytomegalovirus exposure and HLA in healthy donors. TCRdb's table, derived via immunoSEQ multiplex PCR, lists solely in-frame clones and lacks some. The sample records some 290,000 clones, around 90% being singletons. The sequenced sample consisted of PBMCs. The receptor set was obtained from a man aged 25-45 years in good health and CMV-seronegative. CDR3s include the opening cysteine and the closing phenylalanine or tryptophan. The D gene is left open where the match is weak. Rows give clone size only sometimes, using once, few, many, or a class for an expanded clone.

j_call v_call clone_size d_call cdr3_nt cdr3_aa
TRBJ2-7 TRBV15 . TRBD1 TGTGCCACCAGCAGGAGGACAGGGGGCTCCTACGAGCAGTACTTC CATSRRTGGSYEQYF
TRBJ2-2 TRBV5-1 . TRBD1 TGCGCCAGCAGCTCGTACAGGGGAGTAGGGAACACCGGGGAGCTGTTTTTT CASSSYRGVGNTGELFF
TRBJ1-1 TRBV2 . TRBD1 TGTGCCAGCTATGGCCGGGACAGGGGTTGGACTGAAGCTTTCTTT CASYGRDRGWTEAFF
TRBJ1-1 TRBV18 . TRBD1 TGTGCCAGCTTCCGCGACCAGGGGGGAGTAAGCACTGAAGCTTTCTTT CASFRDQGGVSTEAFF
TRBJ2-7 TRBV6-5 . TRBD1 TGTGCCAGCAGTTACTGGGACGGACAGGTTTCCTACGAGCAGTACTTC CASSYWDGQVSYEQYF
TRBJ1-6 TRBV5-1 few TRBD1 TGCGCCAGCAGCTATGACTCCGGGACAGTAAGTTCACCCCTCCACTTT CASSYDSGTVSSPLHF
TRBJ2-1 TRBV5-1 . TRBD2 TGCGCCAGCAGCTTGAGGACTAGCGGCAATGAGCAGTTCTTC CASSLRTSGNEQFF
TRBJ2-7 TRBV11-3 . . TGTGCCAGCAGCTTAGGCTCAGGGTCATCCTACGAGCAGTACTTC CASSLGSGSSYEQYF
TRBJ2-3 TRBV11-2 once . TGTGCCAGCAGCCCTCTGGGGGCGGGGGAGCTCACAGATACGCAGTATTTT CASSPLGAGELTDTQYF
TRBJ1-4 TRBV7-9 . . TGTGCCAGCAGCCTCGACACCACAACTAATGAAAAACTGTTTTTT CASSLDTTTNEKLFF
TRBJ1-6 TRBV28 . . TGTGCCAGCAGTTTATTGGTCAGGCCATATTCACCCCTCCACTTT CASSLLVRPYSPLHF
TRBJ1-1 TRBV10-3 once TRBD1 TGTGCCATCAGTGAGCAAAACAGGGGGTCTGAAGCTTTCTTT CAISEQNRGSEAFF
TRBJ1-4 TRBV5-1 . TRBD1 TGCGCCAGCAGCTTGCCCGGGACAGGGGCAAATGAAAAACTGTTTTTT CASSLPGTGANEKLFF
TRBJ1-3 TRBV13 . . TGTGCCAGCAGCGTAGGTAACCGGGACAATGGAAACACCATATATTTT CASSVGNRDNGNTIYF
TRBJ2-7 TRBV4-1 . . TGCGCCAGCAGCCAAGACGGGGCCTACGAGCAGTACTTC CASSQDGAYEQYF
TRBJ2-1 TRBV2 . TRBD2 TGTGCCAGCAGCGGGGGGGCGTCCTACAATGAGCAGTTCTTC CASSGGASYNEQFF
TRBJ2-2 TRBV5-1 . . TGCGCCAGCAGCCAGAACACCGGGGAGCTGTTTTTT CASSQNTGELFF
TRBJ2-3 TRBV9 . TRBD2 TGTGCCAGCACCCTCCTGGAGCGGGATACAGATACGCAGTATTTT CASTLLERDTDTQYF
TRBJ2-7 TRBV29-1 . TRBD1 TGCAGCGTTCGACAGGGAGCTAACGAGCAGTACTTC CSVRQGANEQYF
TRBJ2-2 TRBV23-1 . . TGCGCCAGCAGTCGGGTCGGGCGGGGGCAGAACACCGGGGAGCTGTTTTTT CASSRVGRGQNTGELFF
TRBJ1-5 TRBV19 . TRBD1 TGTGCCAGTAGTTCCGGCCAGGGGGCTATCGGCAATCAGCCCCAGCATTTT CASSSGQGAIGNQPQHF
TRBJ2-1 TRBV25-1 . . TGTGCCAGCGAAGACGACAGGTTCGGTGAGCAGTTCTTC CASEDDRFGEQFF
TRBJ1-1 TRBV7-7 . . TGTGCCAGCAGCTTAAACAAGGGGACTGAAGCTTTCTTT CASSLNKGTEAFF
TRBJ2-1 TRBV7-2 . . TGTGCCAGCAGCTTGGACTCGATTCTAGTCGGGCAGTTCTTC CASSLDSILVGQFF
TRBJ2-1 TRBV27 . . TGTGCCAGCAGTTTTTTAGCCCTCGACTACAATGAGCAGTTCTTC CASSFLALDYNEQFF
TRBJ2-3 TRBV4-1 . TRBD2 TGCGCCAGCAGCCAAGAACTAGCGTATACGCAGTATTTT CASSQELAYTQYF
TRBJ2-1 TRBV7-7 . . TGTGCCAGCAGCGAACAACGGGATGTTAAATATGAGCAGTTCTTC CASSEQRDVKYEQFF
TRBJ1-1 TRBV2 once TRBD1 TGTGCCAGCACTGGGACAGGGGGGTCGAACACTGAAGCTTTCTTT CASTGTGGSNTEAFF
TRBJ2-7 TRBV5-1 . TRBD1 TGCGCCAGCAGCCAAGGACAGGGAGCTTACGAGCAGTACTTC CASSQGQGAYEQYF
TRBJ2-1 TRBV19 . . TGTGCCAGTAGTATAGTAGTTTCCTCCTACAATGAGCAGTTCTTC CASSIVVSSYNEQFF
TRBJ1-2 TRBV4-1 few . TGCGCCAGCAGCCAAGGTCAGAACTATGGCTACACCTTC CASSQGQNYGYTF
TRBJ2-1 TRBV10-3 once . TGTGCCATCAGTGAGGGACATTACAGGGAGCAGTTCTTC CAISEGHYREQFF
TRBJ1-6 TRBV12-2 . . TGTGCAAGTCGCTTATATCCCCCAAATTCAGGGAAGGGTTCACCCCTCCACTTT CASRLYPPNSGKGSPLHF